The present T cell receptor beta chain was sequenced within a study of CXCR3-negative and CXCR3-positive naive CD8 T cells. Study at large: With about 1.5 +/- 0.3 million reads per library, the TRB reads numbered about 135 million in total. Study-wide points: Comparison of naive cells showed more hydrophobic TRB CDR3s in CXCR3-positive than in CXCR3-negative naive cells.

As concerns this clonotype: Its antigen is not known.

Cells classed as naive CD8+ T cells were CD45RO-CCR7+CD27+CD95-. TRB cDNA was prepared as libraries by UMI-labeled 5' RACE. TCRdb reprocessed the 5' RACE reads and stores each CDR3 protein as one record, lacking DNA. The listing records roughly 90,000 distinct CDR3 sequences. The CDR3 spans 12 residues. The germline gives CDR1 SGHRS, CDR2 YFSETQ. This rearrangement joins TRBV5-1 to TRBJ2-2. What was sequenced was naive CXCR3- CD8+ T cells from blood. This sample's subset: CD45RO-CCR7+CD27+CD95- naive CD8+ T cells lacking CXCR3 (TNR3-). The TCR originated in a human donor in good health. Some clones in this sample may be carry-over from other donors' samples. CDR3: CASRQNTGELFF.